The entry below gives a single TCR beta chain sequence along with its context. This entry is derived from a study of blood T cell repertoires in COVID-19. TCRdb's table, derived via immunoSEQ multiplex PCR, lists solely in-frame clones and lacks some. The sample lists under 200,000 clones, approximately 82% seen once, with approximately 18% in the top ten. There are 14 residues in the CDR3. Germline CDR1 SGHRS, CDR2 YFSETQ. Trimming removed 1 base from V and 9 bases from J, with 11 bases in between. This sequence joins TRBV5-1 and TRBJ1-6, with D possibly matching TRBD1 (5 bases). Sequencing was performed on PBMCs or T cells enriched from blood (not recorded which). The sequence came from a man aged 55 to 69 who had recovered from COVID-19. CDR3 loop: CASSLPTGASPLHF. The CDR3 bases are TGCGCCAGCAGCTTGCCCACAGGAGCTTCACCCCTCCACTTT. Full variable domain (outside the CDR3, taken from reference TRBV5-1 and TRBJ1-6): KAGVTQTPRYLIKTRGQQVTLSCSPISGHRSVSWYQQTPGQGLQFLFEYFSETQRNKGNFPGRFSGRQFSNSRSEMNVSTLELGDSALYLCASSLPTGASPLHFGNGTRLTVT.